Reported below is one T cell receptor beta chain. The antigen is unknown. The deep-level immunoSEQ assay was used. Over several immunoSEQ plates, each subset's genomic DNA was distributed in even portions. Sequencing used immunoSEQ multiplex PCR; TCRdb keeps in-frame clones, though not all of them. This table holds some 630,000 clones, 72% found once. The data stem from a study of shared clonotypes between healthy human individuals. General study findings and limits: Between several donors, naive CD4 clonotypes were shared at a level of about 5%. Clonotypes shared by all four donors outscored non-shared clonotypes in generation probability.

Germline V CDR1 and CDR2: WNHNN, SYGVQD (reference sequence). The ends were cut back, 2 bases at V and 9 bases at J, with 10 bases in the middle. The CDR3 spans 12 residues. Material for sequencing was memory CD4+ T cells sorted from blood. Indicated subset: CD45RA-negative fraction. This receptor was taken from a woman aged 30 to 39 in good health. The chain carries TRBV10-1 and TRBJ1-1; D not certain. The CDR3 is CASSERRSQAFF. CDR3 DNA sequence: TGCGCCAGCAGTGAGAGGCGATCGCAAGCTTTCTTT.